This T cell receptor beta chain was recovered during a study of identical twins. General study results and limits: Insertions ran lower in abundant cord blood beta clonotypes, though not in memory repertoires. Excess twin sharing in beta out-of-frame sequences was weaker. Zero-insertion findings could be partly confounded by invariant cells (MAIT and iNKT cells).

Only a few counts were recorded for this clonotype. What it binds is unknown. Deletions cut 4 bases from V and 8 bases from J, with 14 bases between. The CDR3 spans 12 residues. Germline V gene lookup returns CDR1 SQVTM and CDR2 ANQGSEA. MiXCR, applied by TCRdb to the 5' RACE reads, yields one record per CDR3 protein. The sample consists of nearly 900,000 distinct CDR3 sequences, approximately 13% of them appearing once. The same data also went into a second study, on yellow fever vaccine responses in identical twins.

V is TRBV29-1 and J is TRBJ1-2; tentatively, D is TRBD1 (5 bases). This TCR came from a woman aged 18-29 years in good health. The material sequenced was PBMCs. In DNA, the CDR3 is TGCAGCGTTGGGGACGGGCTGGGGGGCTACACCTTC. It encodes CSVGDGLGGYTF.